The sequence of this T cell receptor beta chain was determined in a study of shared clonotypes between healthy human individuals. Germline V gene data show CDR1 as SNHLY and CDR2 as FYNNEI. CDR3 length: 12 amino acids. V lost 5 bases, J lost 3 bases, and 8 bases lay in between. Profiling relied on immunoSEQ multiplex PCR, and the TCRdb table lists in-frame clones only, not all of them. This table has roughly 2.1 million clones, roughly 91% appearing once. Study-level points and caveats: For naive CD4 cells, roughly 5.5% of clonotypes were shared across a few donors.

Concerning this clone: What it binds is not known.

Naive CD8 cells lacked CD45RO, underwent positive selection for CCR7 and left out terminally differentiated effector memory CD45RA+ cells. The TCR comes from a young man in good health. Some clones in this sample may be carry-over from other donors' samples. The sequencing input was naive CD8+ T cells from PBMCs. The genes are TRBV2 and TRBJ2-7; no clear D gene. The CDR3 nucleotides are TGTGCCAGCAGTCCGACCATCTACGAGCAGTACTTC. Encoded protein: CASSPTIYEQYF.